The clone carrying this T cell receptor (beta chain) was seen only a few times. Antigen specificity is unknown. These data originate in a study of T cell repertoires in cytomegalovirus infection. Study background: Recently identified HLA-C-restricted CMV epitopes were used, and well-studied HLA-B-restricted CMV epitopes were used as well. Public TCR beta signatures provided an indication of both CMV infection and a matching HLA type. Overall study results and limits: Frequencies of public TCR beta families were cumulated, and this identified carriers of CMV plus the relevant HLA. In two of eight donors, the top clonotype was HLA-C-restricted CMV-specific.

TCRdb redid the calling of the reads with MiXCR, one entry per CDR3 protein. Of 110,000 or so distinct CDR3 sequences listed, 30% are singletons. This receptor was obtained from a human donor in good health (CMV status not recorded). Some clones in this sample may be carry-over from other donors' samples. The sequencing here drew on CD8+ T cells from cultured PBMCs, taken from culture after CMV antigen stimulation.

The CDR3: CASSLPPGDSHPTDTQYF. CDR3 in DNA: TGTGCCAGCAGCTTACCCCCTGGAGACAGCCACCCCACAGATACGCAGTATTTT. The chain recombines TRBV7-9 with TRBJ2-3, with D possibly matching TRBD1 (5 bases). V lost 2 bases and J 2 bases, leaving 20 bases between the germline ends. Germline V gives CDR1 SEHNR, CDR2 FQNEAQ (reference sequence). The CDR3 is 18 residues long.